Below, 16 T cell receptor beta chains from the same sample are listed, as sequenced in a study of blood T cell repertoires in COVID-19. Some clones are missing from TCRdb's copy, which holds only in-frame ones; the method was immunoSEQ multiplex PCR. The sample records approximately 500,000 clones, 70% to 90% being singletons. Sequencing was done on a sample of peripheral blood. Every receptor here comes from a human donor in a cohort sampled during active COVID-19.

The J gene is TRBJ1-3, the V gene TRBV7-3; D gene ambiguous. The CDR3 covers 15 residues. V lost 2 bases to trimming and J lost 0 bases, with 8 bases between them. Germline CDR1 SGHTA, CDR2 FQGTGA. CDR3 bases: TGTGCCAGCAGCTTAGGCCGACACTCTGGAAACACCATATATTTT. Encoded protein: CASSLGRHSGNTIYF.

The V call is TRBV4-3, the J call TRBJ2-3; weak D call: TRBD2 (5 bases). V was pared by 0 bases and J by 4 bases, with 11 bases between. Per germline, CDR1 LGHNA and CDR2 YSLEER. This CDR3 has 15 residues. The CDR3 here is CASSQEAGFSDTQYF. DNA for the CDR3: TGCGCCAGCAGCCAAGAGGCGGGTTTTTCAGATACGCAGTATTTT.

This chain connects TRBV19 to TRBJ2-1; 12 nucleotides line up with TRBD2. This CDR3 spans 21 amino acids. The V gene's germline CDR1 is LNHDA and CDR2 SQIVND (reference sequence). J gave up 4 bases and V 3 bases, and 19 bases lay outside the gene matches. The CDR3 sequence is CASSITQISSGRAARYNEQFF. The CDR3 DNA reads TGTGCCAGTAGTATCACCCAGATCTCTAGCGGGAGGGCCGCGAGGTACAATGAGCAGTTCTTC.

The chain links TRBV10-1 to TRBJ2-3, with 10 positions matching TRBD2. The V segment lost 0 bases and the J segment 6 bases; nucleotides outside the gene matches: 6. The CDR3 has 16 amino acids. Looked up from germline, CDR1 is WNHNN and CDR2 is SYGVQD (reference sequence). The CDR3 bases are TGCGCCAGCAGTGAGTCGGCTAGCGGGGGCGGTGATACGCAGTATTTT. Protein: CASSESASGGGDTQYF.

This clone has a single count. The V and J genes are TRBV7-3 and TRBJ1-1; D not certain. V was pared by 1 base and J by 3 bases, with 12 bases between. Per the germline V gene, CDR1 is SGHTA and CDR2 is FQGTGA. The CDR3 has 15 residues. CDR3 sequence (DNA): TGTGCCAGCAGCTTAATGGGGAGCCAACACACTGAAGCTTTCTTT. As protein: CASSLMGSQHTEAFF.

The chain recombines TRBV5-4 with TRBJ1-2; D is possibly TRBD1 (5 bases). The V and J ends lost 4 bases and 8 bases respectively, with 15 bases between them. Germline loops: CDR1 SGHNT, CDR2 YYREEE (reference sequence). There are 13 residues in the CDR3. CDR3 sequence: CASSPEGSRGYTF. The CDR3 coding sequence is TGTGCCAGCAGCCCGGAGGGGTCGCGGGGCTACACCTTC.

The chain couples TRBV30 to TRBJ1-1; perhaps TRBD1 as D (5 bases). The CDR3 runs to 13 residues. CDR1 GTSNPN and CDR2 SVGIG come from the germline V gene (reference sequence). Trimming took 0 bases from V and 4 from J, leaving 9 bases between them. This chain's CDR3 is CAWSVSGITEAFF. CDR3 in DNA: TGTGCCTGGAGTGTATCAGGGATCACTGAAGCTTTCTTT. Based on the CDR3 plus reference TRBV30 and TRBJ1-1, the full variable domain is SQTIHQWPATLVQPVGSPLSLECTVEGTSNPNLYWYRQAAGRGLQLLFYSVGIGQISSEVPQNLSASRPQDRQFILSSKKLLLSDSGFYLCAWSVSGITEAFFGQGTRLTVV.

CDR3 sequence (DNA): TGCGCCAGCAGCCAAGCGGATCTGGCCTACGAGCAGTACTTC. It specifies CASSQADLAYEQYF. This sequence joins TRBV5-1 and TRBJ2-7; a possible D gene is TRBD2 (5 bases). This CDR3 has 14 amino acids. Per the germline V gene, CDR1 is SGHRS and CDR2 is YFSETQ. Trimming removed 4 bases at V and 2 bases at J, with 13 bases between.

The gene calls are TRBV28 and TRBJ2-2; 7 bases align to TRBD1. The CDR3 loop spans 13 amino acids. Germline V gene sequence: CDR1 MDHEN, CDR2 SYDVKM. V lost 6 bases, J lost 6 bases, and 4 bases stayed unmatched. Here the CDR3 reads CASRGGAPGELFF. The CDR3 DNA is TGTGCCAGCAGAGGGGGCGCCCCCGGGGAGCTGTTTTTT.

The chain uses TRBV19 and TRBJ1-3; 8 positions match TRBD1. The CDR3 is 15 amino acids. V shed 7 bases, J shed 8 bases, and the junction held 13 bases outside the gene matches. Germline V gene sequence: CDR1 LNHDA, CDR2 SQIVND (reference sequence). The CDR3 DNA reads as TGTGCCAGTATGAACCAGGGGGCGTCCCGGGACACCATATATTTT. Protein product: CASMNQGASRDTIYF.

The V gene is TRBV6-5, the J gene TRBJ1-1; 7 positions agree with TRBD1. This CDR3 has 16 residues. V was pared by 0 bases and J by 8 bases, with 12 bases of the junction left unmatched. Per germline, CDR1 MNHEY and CDR2 SVGAGI. CDR3 bases: TGTGCCAGCAGTTACTCAGGGCAAAGGGGGCTTTGGGAAGCTTTCTTT. It translates to CASSYSGQRGLWEAFF.

V usage is TRBV5-1 and J usage is TRBJ1-2; 9 bases align to TRBD1. The CDR3 runs to 13 residues. Germline trimming cut 4 bases from V and 4 bases from J; bases unmatched to any gene: 2. Germline assignment: CDR1 SGHRS and CDR2 YFSETQ. Here the CDR3 DNA reads TGCGCCAGCAGCATGGACAGGGGCTATGGCTACACCTTC. Its protein product is CASSMDRGYGYTF.

This clone was seen a handful of times. The chain couples TRBV3-1 (or the pseudogene TRBV3-2) to TRBJ2-3; 8 bases fit TRBD1. This CDR3 is built from 13 residues. The V gene end was trimmed by 6 bases and the J gene end by 1 base; junction bases not matched to a gene: 0. Germline V gives CDR1 LGHDT, CDR2 YNNKEL (reference sequence). For the CDR3, the DNA is TGTGCCAGCAGGACAGGGGGCACAGATACGCAGTATTTT. Residues: CASRTGGTDTQYF.

The CDR3 region has the DNA TGTGCCAGCACCCCGACAGGGGAAGAGACCCAGTACTTC. Encoded protein: CASTPTGEETQYF. The rearrangement joins TRBV6-5 to TRBJ2-5, with 8 bases aligning to TRBD1. From germline, CDR1 is MNHEY and CDR2 SVGAGI. V lost 7 bases and J lost 3; bases outside the gene matches: 4. This CDR3 has 13 residues.

Comment on this clone: The sample has other DNA sequences that encode this CDR3 too. This sequence joins TRBV7-3 and TRBJ2-7, with 8 bases matching TRBD1. CDR1 and CDR2 (germline): SGHTA, FQGTGA. The CDR3 consists of 14 residues. After removal of 2 bases from V and 2 bases from J, the junction contained 2 bases not matched to a gene. In DNA form, the CDR3 reads TGTGCCAGCAGCTTAGACAGGGGCCCCTACGAGCAGTACTTC. Its protein is CASSLDRGPYEQYF.

The rearrangement joins TRBV7-2 to TRBJ1-6; D remains unclear. Germline lookup yields CDR1 SGHTA and CDR2 FQGNSA. The CDR3 contains 14 residues. Trimming pared 6 bases from V and 7 bases from J, leaving 13 bases between. The CDR3 region has the DNA TGTGCCAGCAGTCAGGTCCCCGAAAATTCACCCCTCCACTTT. This codes for CASSQVPENSPLHF.